The clone carrying this T cell receptor (beta chain) has a count of ten or more. The sample originates from a study of early T cells in non-severe SARS-CoV-2 infection. In the library, individual cDNA molecules carried attached unique molecular identifiers. TCRdb fed the 5' RACE reads into MiXCR, producing one record per CDR3 protein. Among approximately 98,000 distinct CDR3 sequences listed, around an eighth were seen once. The sample comprised whole blood. This TCR derives from an adult who was a healthcare worker with PCR-confirmed SARS-CoV-2 infection or an uninfected control (not recorded which).

The CDR3: CASSPWRGQGSYNEQFF. CDR3 nucleotides: TGTGCCAGCAGTCCCTGGAGGGGGCAAGGGTCCTACAATGAGCAGTTCTTC. The chain links TRBV12-3 or TRBV12-4 to TRBJ2-1, with D possibly TRBD1 on 7 matching bases. Trimming removed 5 bases at V and 1 base at J, with 18 bases between. The CDR3 has 17 amino acids.